These T cell receptor beta chains were read from a single sample in a study of vaccination effects on CD4 cells after COVID-19. The antigens these receptors bind are not known. The repertoire was sequenced with immunoSEQ multiplex PCR; TCRdb's copy has only in-frame clones and lacks some. Here the sample spans some 29,000 clones, approximately 60% being singletons. Sequencing was performed on CD4+ T cells from PBMCs cultured with SARS-CoV-2 spike peptides, taken after COVID-19 vaccination. The source of these receptors is a human donor who received a COVID-19 vaccine. CDR3s include the opening cysteine and the closing phenylalanine or tryptophan. A D gene is named only where the DNA matches it firmly. Clone sizes are given selectively: once, few, many, or a class where the clone is expanded.

clone_size,j_call,d_call,v_call,cdr3_nt,cdr3_aa
.,TRBJ2-7,.,TRBV7-2,TGTGCCAGCAGCTTAGGGCAGGGTTTCTCCTACGAGCAGTACTTC,CASSLGQGFSYEQYF
.,TRBJ2-3,.,TRBV13,TGTGCCAGCAGCTTAGCGGGAGCAGATACGCAGTATTTT,CASSLAGADTQYF
.,TRBJ1-2,.,TRBV6-1,TGTGCCAGCAGTGAAACCCCAGGGACGGTTGGCTACACCTTC,CASSETPGTVGYTF
once,TRBJ1-4,.,TRBV5-6,TGTGCCAGCAGCTTGTGGGGCGAAGGAAGCGAAAAACTGTTTTTT,CASSLWGEGSEKLFF
.,TRBJ2-5,TRBD1,TRBV6-5,TGTGCCAGCAGTTCAGGGGGTACTAGGACCCAGTACTTC,CASSSGGTRTQYF
.,TRBJ2-3,.,TRBV10-2,TGCGCCAGCAAGAGTCAGGGTGGTAGAGATACGCAGTATTTT,CASKSQGGRDTQYF
.,TRBJ2-5,TRBD2,TRBV3-1/TRBV3-2,TGTGCCAGCAGCCATCCTGGACTAGCGGGGGGGCCGGAGACCCAGTACTTC,CASSHPGLAGGPETQYF
few,TRBJ1-5,.,TRBV24-1,TGTGCCACCAGTGATCAGGGACCCCCCGCGCCCCAGCATTTT,CATSDQGPPAPQHF
.,TRBJ2-7,TRBD2,TRBV28,TGTGCCAGCAGTTCCCCCCCCCTAGCGGGAGTTCTGGGGCAGTACTTC,CASSSPPLAGVLGQYF
few,TRBJ1-2,.,TRBV4-1,TGCGCCAGCAGCCAGGACTCGGGGGAAGGGGAGGTCTATGGCTACACCTTC,CASSQDSGEGEVYGYTF
.,TRBJ1-6,TRBD1,TRBV19,TGTGCCAGTAGCCCGGGACAGGGTAGGGGAAATTCACCCCTCCACTTT,CASSPGQGRGNSPLHF
.,TRBJ1-4,.,TRBV3-1/TRBV3-2,TGTGCCAGCAGGATGAGGTCAGCGACTAATGAAAAACTGTTTTTT,CASRMRSATNEKLFF
few,TRBJ2-3,.,TRBV7-2,TGTGCCAGCAGCTTGATGAGCACAGATACGCAGTATTTT,CASSLMSTDTQYF
medium-sized,TRBJ1-2,.,TRBV5-1,TGCGCCAGCAGCCCCAGCGGGGGGGGTCAGACTAACTATGGCTACACCTTC,CASSPSGGGQTNYGYTF
few,TRBJ2-1,.,TRBV6-2/TRBV6-3,TGTGCCAGCAGCACAATCGGGACGGGGGCCTACAATGAGCAGTTCTTC,CASSTIGTGAYNEQFF
.,TRBJ1-4,.,TRBV12-2,TGTGCAAGTCGCCCCCGGACAGTAAGTGAAAAACTGTTTTTT,CASRPRTVSEKLFF
.,TRBJ1-6,.,TRBV6-5,TGTGCCAGCAGTTACGGTGGCAACTCCTATAATTCACCCCTCCACTTT,CASSYGGNSYNSPLHF
.,TRBJ1-5,TRBD1,TRBV5-8,TGTGCCAGCACGAGATTACAGGGGTTACAGCCCCAGCATTTT,CASTRLQGLQPQHF
.,TRBJ2-3,TRBD2,TRBV30,TGTGCCTGGTTTAGCGGGGCGTCAGGATATACGCAGTATTTT,CAWFSGASGYTQYF
once,TRBJ2-6,.,TRBV7-9,TGTGCCAGCAGCCAAGCCGCGAGGGCCAACGTCCTGACTTTC,CASSQAARANVLTF
.,TRBJ2-1,.,TRBV29-1,TGCAGCGTTGAGTCCACCCAGAGGGCGGAGCAGTTCTTC,CSVESTQRAEQFF
.,TRBJ2-7,TRBD2,TRBV5-1,TGCGCCAGCAGCCATCCCGGGGGGACCGAGCAGTACTTC,CASSHPGGTEQYF
few,TRBJ2-7,.,TRBV2,TGTGCCAGCAGCCTAGACAGGGGAGGGGCCTACGAGCAGTACTTC,CASSLDRGGAYEQYF
.,TRBJ2-7,TRBD1,TRBV3-1/TRBV3-2,TGTGCCAGCAGCCAAGCTGCTTCGCACAGGGGCTACGAGCAGTACTTC,CASSQAASHRGYEQYF
.,TRBJ2-1,TRBD2,TRBV5-6,TGTGCCAGCAGCCCGGGACTAGCGGCCTGGGATGAGCAGTTCTTC,CASSPGLAAWDEQFF
.,TRBJ2-7,TRBD2,TRBV18,TGTGCCAGCTCAACATTTGCGGGCGGGGGGTCCTCCTACGAGCAGTACTTC,CASSTFAGGGSSYEQYF
.,TRBJ2-3,.,TRBV6-4,TGTGCCAGCAGTTACCGGGCCGCTAGCACAGATACGCAGTATTTT,CASSYRAASTDTQYF
few,TRBJ1-6,.,TRBV19,TGTGCCAGTAGTGGGGGAATGACTTTGGATTCACCCCTCCACTTT,CASSGGMTLDSPLHF
.,TRBJ1-1,TRBD1,TRBV5-5,TGTGCCAGCAGCTGGGACGGACAGGGGCGGACTGAAGCTTTCTTT,CASSWDGQGRTEAFF
.,TRBJ2-1,.,TRBV19,TGTGCCAGAAGGACCCGCGAGGTGAATGAGCAGTTCTTC,CARRTREVNEQFF
.,TRBJ2-5,TRBD2,TRBV5-1,TGCGCCAGCAGGACCGGGACTAGCGGGGGTGAGACCCAGTACTTC,CASRTGTSGGETQYF
.,TRBJ2-1,TRBD2,TRBV11-2,TGTGCCAGCAGCAGACTAGCGGCATACAATGAGCAGTTCTTC,CASSRLAAYNEQFF